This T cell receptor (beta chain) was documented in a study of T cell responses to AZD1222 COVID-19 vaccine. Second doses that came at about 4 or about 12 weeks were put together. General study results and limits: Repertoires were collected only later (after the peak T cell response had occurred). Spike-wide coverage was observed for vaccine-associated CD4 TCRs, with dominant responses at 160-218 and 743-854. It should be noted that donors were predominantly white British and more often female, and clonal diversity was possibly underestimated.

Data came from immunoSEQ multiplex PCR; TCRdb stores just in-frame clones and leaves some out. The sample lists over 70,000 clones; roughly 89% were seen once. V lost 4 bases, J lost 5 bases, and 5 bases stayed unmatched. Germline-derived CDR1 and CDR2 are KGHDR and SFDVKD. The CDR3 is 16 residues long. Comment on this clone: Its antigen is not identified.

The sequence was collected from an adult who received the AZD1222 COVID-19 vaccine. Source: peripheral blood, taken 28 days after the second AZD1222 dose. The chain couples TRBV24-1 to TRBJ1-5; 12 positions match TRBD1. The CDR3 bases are TGTGCCACCAGTGACCCAGGGACAGGGGGCGATCAGCCCCAGCATTTT. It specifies CATSDPGTGGDQPQHF.